The sequence of this T cell receptor (beta chain) was determined in a study of monozygotic twins with inflammatory bowel disease. This CDR3 has 12 amino acids. The germline gives CDR1 KGHDR, CDR2 SFDVKD. Skipping T cell sorting, the study isolated total RNA directly from whole blood. Template switching introduced UMIs that contain a 6-nucleotide sample barcode. TCRdb re-called the 5' RACE reads and shows each CDR3 protein once, DNA omitted. The listing contains a few hundred thousand distinct CDR3 sequences. The rearrangement joins TRBV24-1 to TRBJ2-3. The TCR comes from a human donor with ulcerative colitis or Crohn's disease, or a healthy co-twin of an affected twin (not recorded which). Sequences were obtained from blood. CDR3 sequence: CATSDSKDTQYF.